This record concerns one TCR beta chain sequence. This specimen belongs to a study of blood T cell repertoires in COVID-19. About the study: Sources were T cells, B-cell-depleted T cells, or PBMCs; the material itself was cDNA or gDNA.

In the original analysis: Amplification of reference gene primers was used by the study to estimate nucleated cell counts. Libraries were prepared by immunoSEQ multiplex PCR; TCRdb keeps only in-frame clonotypes and omits some of them. For V, J and clone size, that table is used; D and trimming come from the DNA. The data show fewer than 200,000 clones, 80% to 90% seen once. The ends lost 8 bases at V and 8 bases at J; junction bases unmatched: 5. The V gene's germline CDR1 is MDHEN and CDR2 SYDVKM. This CDR3 region has 12 residues. Allocation to cohorts depended on clinical history reported by the participants. Recovery among Cohort 3 donors was established by two negative PCRs, clearance, or symptom resolution.

The chain links TRBV28 to TRBJ1-4, with 7 bases lining up with TRBD1. Sequenced sample: PBMCs or T cells enriched from blood (not recorded which). This clonotype originated in a woman aged 18-35 years who had recovered from COVID-19. CDR3 nucleotides: TGTGCCAGCGGGGACAGAAGGGAAAAACTGTTTTTT. Translating it yields CASGDRREKLFF.